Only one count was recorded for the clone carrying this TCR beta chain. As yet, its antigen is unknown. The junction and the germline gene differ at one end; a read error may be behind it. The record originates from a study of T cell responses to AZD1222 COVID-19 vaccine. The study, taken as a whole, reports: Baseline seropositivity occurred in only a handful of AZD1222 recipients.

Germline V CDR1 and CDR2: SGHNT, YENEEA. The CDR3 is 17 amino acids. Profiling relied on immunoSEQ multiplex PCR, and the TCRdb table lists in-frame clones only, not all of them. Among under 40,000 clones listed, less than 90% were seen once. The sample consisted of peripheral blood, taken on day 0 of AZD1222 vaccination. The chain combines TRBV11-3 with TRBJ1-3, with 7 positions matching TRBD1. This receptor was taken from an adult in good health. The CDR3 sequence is CANSLGSGTASGNTIYF. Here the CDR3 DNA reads TGTGCCAACAGCTTAGGCTCCGGGACAGCCTCTGGAAACACCATATATTTT. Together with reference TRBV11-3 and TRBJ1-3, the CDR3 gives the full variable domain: EAGVVQSPRYKIIEKKQPVAFWCNPISGHNTLYWYLQNLGQGPELLIRYENEEAVDDSQLPKDRFSAERLKGVDSTLKIQPAELGDSAVYLCANSLGSGTASGNTIYFGEGSWLTVV.